The clone carrying this T cell receptor beta chain was counted at least ten times. The antigen remains unidentified. Its ends do not fully match the called genes, so a read error is possible. Germline values: CDR1 DFQATT, CDR2 SNEGSKA (reference sequence). CDR3 length equals 14 residues. This sample is drawn from a study of T-cell reconstitution after alpha-beta-depleted transplantation in children. General study results and limits: Certain patients had high TCRbeta diversity at day 60, and it came from recipient T cells and thymic progenitors that survived. After transplant, at about two months, alpha-beta T cells were reportedly derived from several hundred expanded graft clones. T-cell numbers and diversity one year post-transplant derived largely from freshly generated T cells.

Unique molecular identifiers were incorporated into the prepared TCRbeta library. TCRdb re-derived calls from the PCR reads in MiXCR, one entry per CDR3 protein. The table includes roughly 280,000 distinct CDR3 sequences, under 14% detected once. This clonotype was obtained from a male patient between 2 and 15 years old who had a stem cell transplant for chronic granulomatous disease, so the T cells may come from the graft donor. The sequenced sample was peripheral blood, obtained 180 days after TCRalphabeta/CD19-depleted stem cell transplant. The chain uses TRBV20-1 and TRBJ2-7, with 14 positions matching TRBD2. CDR3: CSARGLAGAYAQYF. The CDR3 DNA reads as TGCAGTGCTAGGGGACTAGCGGGAGCCTACGCGCAGTACTTC.